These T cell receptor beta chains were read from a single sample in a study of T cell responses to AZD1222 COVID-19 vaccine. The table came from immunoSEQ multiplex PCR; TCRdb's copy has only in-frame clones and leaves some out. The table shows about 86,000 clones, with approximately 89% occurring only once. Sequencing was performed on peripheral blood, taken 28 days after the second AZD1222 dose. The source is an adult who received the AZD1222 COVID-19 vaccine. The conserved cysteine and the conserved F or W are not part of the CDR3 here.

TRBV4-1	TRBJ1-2	ASSQLGQYGYT
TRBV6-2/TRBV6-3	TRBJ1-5	ASSLLKTVNSNQPQH
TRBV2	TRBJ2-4	ASTSGQGAVKNIQY
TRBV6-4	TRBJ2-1	ASSDSRGGNEQF
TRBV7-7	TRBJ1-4	ASSLGRGINEKLF
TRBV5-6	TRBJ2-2	ASSSSVRPGELF
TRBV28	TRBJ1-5	ASTPVGSGNQPQH
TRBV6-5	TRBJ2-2	ASRASTGELF
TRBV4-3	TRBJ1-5	ASGRGSNQPQH
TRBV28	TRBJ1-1	ASSLRGLNTEAF
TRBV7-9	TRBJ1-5	ASSPGQGRGNQPQH
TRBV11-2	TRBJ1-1	ASSLIRGRTMNTEAF
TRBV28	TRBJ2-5	ASRTTRGETQY
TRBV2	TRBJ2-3	ASSVGQGGTDTQY
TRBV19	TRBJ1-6	ASTIRDRGNSPLH
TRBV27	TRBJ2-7	ASSLSGQGPYEQY
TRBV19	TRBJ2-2	ASNDLAGGSGELF
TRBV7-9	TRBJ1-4	ASSLGDRDEKLF
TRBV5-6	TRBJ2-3	ASSLGNLQTSTDTQY
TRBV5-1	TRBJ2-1	ASSLGGTSGGSYNEQF
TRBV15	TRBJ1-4	ATRLDRGGANEKLF
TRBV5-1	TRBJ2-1	ASSWKLAYTYNEQF
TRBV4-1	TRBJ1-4	ASSQVPREKLF
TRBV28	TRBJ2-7	ASSLQGGRGPYEQY
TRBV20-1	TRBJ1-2	SASSLYGYT
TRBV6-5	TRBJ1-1	ASSWQANTEAF
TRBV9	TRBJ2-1	ASSVIAGASSSYNEQF